The 18 T cell receptor beta chains listed next were all sequenced from one sample in a study of blood T cell repertoires in COVID-19. The table came from immunoSEQ multiplex PCR; TCRdb's copy has only in-frame clones and leaves some out. Altogether approximately 93,000 clones are present, around 88% being singletons, with the ten largest covering about 1.9%. Sequenced material: peripheral blood. The receptor source for this set is a man aged 45-65 years with COVID-19, enrolled during active disease.

The chain carries TRBV5-1 and TRBJ2-3; D may be TRBD2 (6 bases). Per the germline V gene, CDR1 is SGHRS and CDR2 is YFSETQ. This CDR3 spans 15 amino acids. The germline V and J ends were trimmed by 2 bases and 2 bases, with 12 bases remaining between them. The CDR3 nucleotides are TGCGCCAGCAGCTTCGGCACTAGCACCACAGATACGCAGTATTTT. Protein: CASSFGTSTTDTQYF.

The chain couples TRBV6-5 to TRBJ1-1; TRBD1 aligns across 7 bases. CDR3 size: 16 residues. The germline V gene encodes CDR1 MNHEY and CDR2 SVGAGI. V was clipped by 0 bases and J by 0 bases; unmatched bases: 4. The CDR3 DNA is TGTGCCAGCAGTTACTCGAAGGGACAGATGAACACTGAAGCTTTCTTT. Amino acid sequence: CASSYSKGQMNTEAFF.

This clone occurred once. The chain has TRBV19 and TRBJ2-5; 7 bases map to TRBD2. With 6 bases clipped from V and 3 bases from J, the junction kept 7 bases outside the gene matches. CDR3 length: 14 residues. The germline CDR1 and CDR2 sequences are LNHDA and SQIVND (reference sequence). DNA for the CDR3: TGTGCCAGTAGGGAGAGCGGGGATAAAGAGACCCAGTACTTC. Translation: CASRESGDKETQYF.

This clone was seen a single time. V usage is TRBV6-5 and J usage is TRBJ1-2; the D is unclear. Germline V gene sequence: CDR1 MNHEY, CDR2 SVGAGI. The CDR3 is 14 residues long. Trimming cost V 0 bases and J 4 bases, with 9 bases left between them. CDR3 residues: CASSYSVLGYGYTF. DNA for the CDR3: TGTGCCAGCAGTTACTCGGTCCTCGGCTATGGCTACACCTTC.

The chain links TRBV21-1 to TRBJ1-5. TRBV21-1 is a pseudogene segment. The CDR3 length is 17 residues. CDR3 coding DNA: TGTGCCAGCAGCCTACATAGAGGCCCTTATAGCAATCAGCCCCAGCATTTT. It specifies CASSLHRGPYSNQPQHF.

This clone appeared a single time. V is TRBV7-9 and J is TRBJ1-2, with D unclear. Germline V lookup: CDR1 SEHNR, CDR2 FQNEAQ (reference sequence). This CDR3 contains 12 residues. V lost 2 bases and J lost 5, with 6 bases in between. CDR3: CASSLLRYGYTF. The CDR3 DNA follows: TGTGCCAGCAGCTTACTTCGTTATGGCTACACCTTC.

The rearrangement uses TRBV7-3 and TRBJ2-7; TRBD2 aligns across 8 bases. Germline V gene data show CDR1 as SGHTA and CDR2 as FQGTGA. The CDR3 length is 14 residues. Trimming took 5 bases from V and 0 from J; bases not matched to a gene: 3. The DNA for the CDR3 is TGTGCCAGCAGCCCAGCGGGGGCCTCCTACGAGCAGTACTTC. Amino acid sequence: CASSPAGASYEQYF. The whole variable domain, filled in from reference TRBV7-3 and TRBJ2-7, reads GAGVSQTPSNKVTEKGKYVELRCDPISGHTALYWYRQSLGQGPEFLIYFQGTGAADDSGLPNDRFFAVRPEGSVSTLKIQRTERGDSAVYLCASSPAGASYEQYFGPGTRLTVT.

V usage is TRBV24-1 and J usage is TRBJ1-2; 7 bases map to TRBD1. This CDR3 is built from 14 residues. With V trimmed by 1 base and J by 8 bases, 6 bases remained unmatched. Germline V gene data show CDR1 as KGHDR and CDR2 as SFDVKD. The CDR3 spells CATSDLQGLGGYTF. The CDR3 DNA is TGTGCCACCAGTGATTTACAGGGGTTAGGCGGCTACACCTTC.

This chain's CDR3 is CASSLGPSGTVSGGYTF. The CDR3 DNA sequence: TGTGCCAGCAGCTTGGGCCCTTCCGGGACAGTAAGCGGGGGCTACACCTTC. This chain joins TRBV5-5 and TRBJ1-2; TRBD1 aligns across 7 bases. CDR1 and CDR2 (germline): SGHKS, YYEKEE (reference sequence). Losses at the gene ends were 0 bases for V and 8 bases for J; bases not matched to a gene: 16. The CDR3 has 17 amino acids. Full variable domain (remainder filled in from reference TRBV5-5 and TRBJ1-2): DAGVTQSPTHLIKTRGQQVTLRCSPISGHKSVSWYQQVLGQGPQFIFQYYEKEERGRGNFPDRFSARQFPNYSSELNVNALLLGDSALYLCASSLGPSGTVSGGYTFGSGTRLTVV.

This clone was recorded only once. The DNA for the CDR3 is TGTGCCAGCGGCATTGCGGGACCTTCCTACGAGCAGTACTTC. Translation: CASGIAGPSYEQYF. The J gene is TRBJ2-7, the V gene TRBV27, with a tentative D call TRBD2 (6 bases). This CDR3 spans 14 amino acids. Per germline, CDR1 MNHEY and CDR2 SMNVEV (reference sequence). V dropped 8 bases and J dropped 1 base, with 15 bases sitting between them.

This CDR3 reads CASSLRSMNTEAFF. The CDR3 DNA is TGTGCCAGCAGCCTCAGATCAATGAACACTGAAGCTTTCTTT. The genes are TRBV7-9 and TRBJ1-1; D is unresolved. Germline assignment: CDR1 SEHNR and CDR2 FQNEAQ (reference sequence). V lost 5 bases, J lost 0 bases, and 10 bases lay in between. This CDR3 is built from 14 residues.

The chain couples TRBV23-1 to TRBJ1-2; TRBD1 might be the D (6 bases). TRBV23-1 is an ORF, with its function uncertain. The CDR3 contains 17 residues. Trimming removed 1 base from V and 0 bases from J, with 15 bases in between. This CDR3 is CASSQFPGDTANYGYTF. CDR3 in DNA: TGCGCCAGCAGTCAATTCCCAGGGGACACTGCTAACTATGGCTACACCTTC.

CDR3: CASSLDGTGLGNYGYTF. In DNA, the CDR3 is TGTGCCAGCAGCTTAGACGGGACAGGGTTGGGCAACTATGGCTACACCTTC. The rearrangement uses TRBV7-8 and TRBJ1-2, with TRBD1 identical over 9 bases. CDR3 length equals 17 residues. V lost 1 base to trimming and J lost 2 bases; unmatched junction nucleotides: 8. Looked up from germline, CDR1 is SGHVS and CDR2 is FQNEAQ.

The V and J genes are TRBV20-1 and TRBJ1-2; 7 bases map to TRBD1. CDR1 DFQATT and CDR2 SNEGSKA come from the germline V gene (reference sequence). CDR3 length: 11 residues. The CDR3 loop reads CRTGINYGYTF. The CDR3 coding sequence is TGCAGGACAGGGATTAACTATGGCTACACCTTC.

This chain links TRBV5-8 with TRBJ2-1; possibly TRBD2 for D (6 bases). The CDR3 spans 15 residues. Germline CDR1 is SGHTS and CDR2 is YDEGEE. Trimming took 5 bases from V and 0 from J, leaving 12 bases between them. The CDR3, as DNA: TGTGCCAGCAGTTTTAGCGGTTACTCCTACAATGAGCAGTTCTTC. It yields the protein CASSFSGYSYNEQFF. The entire variable domain, with the rest obtained from reference TRBV5-8 and TRBJ2-1, is as follows: EAGVTQSPTHLIKTRGQQATLRCSPISGHTSVYWYQQALGLGLQFLLWYDEGEERNRGNFPPRFSGRQFPNYSSELNVNALELEDSALYLCASSFSGYSYNEQFFGPGTRLTVL.

This clone was recorded only once. The chain uses TRBV6-5 and TRBJ2-7; 7 nucleotides match TRBD1. The CDR3 consists of 15 residues. Germline CDR1 is MNHEY and CDR2 is SVGAGI. V lost 7 bases to trimming and J lost 0 bases; unmatched junction nucleotides: 9. The CDR3 DNA reads as TGTGCCAGCATGGTGGGGACAGCCCTCTCCTACGAGCAGTACTTC. Amino acids: CASMVGTALSYEQYF.

This chain links TRBV3-1 (or the pseudogene TRBV3-2) with TRBJ1-2; 10 bases fit TRBD1. CDR1 and CDR2 (germline): LGHDT, YNNKEL (reference sequence). The CDR3 is made up of 15 amino acids. Unmatched junction bases numbered 8, after V lost 3 bases and J lost 7 bases. CDR3 DNA: TGTGCCAGCAGCCACCGGGACAGGGGAAAGATTGGCTACACCTTC. Translating gives CASSHRDRGKIGYTF.

The rearrangement links TRBV18 to TRBJ2-1, with 9 bases identical to TRBD1. V was pared by 3 bases and J by 8 bases, with 5 bases of the junction left unmatched. This CDR3 has 14 amino acids. Germline CDR1 reads KGHSH; CDR2 reads LQKENI. In DNA, the CDR3 is TGTGCCAGCTCACCCAGGACAGGGGTTGATGAGCAGTTCTTC. It codes for CASSPRTGVDEQFF.